A single sample is the source of the 30 T cell receptor beta chains below, sequenced in a study of blood T cell repertoires in COVID-19. TCRdb keeps only in-frame clones here, not all; method: immunoSEQ multiplex PCR. The table has roughly 68,000 clones, 82% seen once. Sequenced sample: peripheral blood. All receptors derive from a man older than 75 with active COVID-19.

The chain links TRBV10-2 to TRBJ1-2; 12 bases are a match to TRBD1. Germline V gene sequence: CDR1 WSHSY, CDR2 SAAADI. The CDR3 runs to 15 residues. J lost 2 bases, V lost 4 bases, and 2 bases had no gene match. CDR3 in DNA: TGCGCCAGCAGTGGTGGGACAGGGGGCAACTATGGCTACACCTTC. The encoded protein is CASSGGTGGNYGYTF.

The chain uses TRBV5-6 and TRBJ2-6, with D perhaps matching TRBD1 (6 bases). CDR1 is SGHDT, CDR2 YYEEEE, per germline. The germline V and J ends were trimmed by 5 bases and 1 base, with 7 bases remaining between them. The CDR3 is 14 residues long. The CDR3 region has the DNA TGTGCCAGCAGGACAGGATCTGGGGCCAACGTCCTGACTTTC. It specifies CASRTGSGANVLTF.

The V gene is TRBV7-2, the J gene TRBJ2-7, with 14 nucleotides matching TRBD2. CDR3 size: 17 residues. Germline V lookup: CDR1 SGHTA, CDR2 FQGNSA. Losses at the gene ends were 7 bases for V and 7 bases for J; bases not matched to a gene: 15. The CDR3 region has the DNA TGTGCCAGCATCCAAAGCCGCGGGACTAGCGGGAGTGGGGAGCAGTACTTC. Translation: CASIQSRGTSGSGEQYF. Supplemented by reference TRBV7-2 and TRBJ2-7, the full variable domain reads GAGVSQSPSNKVTEKGKDVELRCDPISGHTALYWYRQSLGQGLEFLIYFQGNSAPDKSGLPSDRFSAERTGGSVSTLTIQRTQQEDSAVYLCASIQSRGTSGSGEQYFGPGTRLTVT.

This chain connects TRBV7-6 to TRBJ2-7, with 12 bases fitting TRBD2. The germline V gene encodes CDR1 SGHVS and CDR2 FNYEAQ. Trimming removed 4 bases from V and 7 bases from J; junction bases left unmatched: 5. CDR3 size: 14 residues. The CDR3 bases are TGTGCCAGCAGCTCTCTAGCGGGAGGGGGGGAGCAGTACTTC. Its translation: CASSSLAGGGEQYF.

This clone was picked up a small number of times. The chain links TRBV30 to TRBJ2-7; 9 nucleotides line up with TRBD1. CDR3 size: 13 residues. V gave up 6 bases and J gave up 7 bases; unmatched junction bases: 10. Germline-derived CDR1 and CDR2 are GTSNPN and SVGIG (reference sequence). This chain's CDR3 is CACRGTGLREQYF. The CDR3 bases are TGTGCCTGCCGCGGGACAGGGTTGAGGGAGCAGTACTTC.

This chain joins TRBV4-2 and TRBJ2-1, with D possibly being TRBD2 (6 bases). CDR3 size: 15 residues. Germline V gene sequence: CDR1 LGHNA, CDR2 YNFKEQ. Trimming took 0 bases from V and 4 from J, leaving 10 bases between them. The CDR3 coding sequence is TGTGCCAGCAGCCAAGAATACGCGGGATACAATGAGCAGTTCTTC. Translating it yields CASSQEYAGYNEQFF.

V gene TRBV7-2 combines with J gene TRBJ2-1; the match to TRBD1 covers 8 bases. The V and J ends lost 5 bases and 10 bases, in that order; junction bases with no gene match: 7. This CDR3 contains 13 residues. Germline V lookup: CDR1 SGHTA, CDR2 FQGNSA. The chain's CDR3 is CASSTLQGDEQFF. CDR3 DNA: TGTGCCAGCAGCACGTTACAGGGGGACGAGCAGTTCTTC.

A few counts support this clone. The V call is TRBV28, the J call TRBJ2-1; D unclear. This CDR3 region has 12 residues. The germline V gene encodes CDR1 MDHEN and CDR2 SYDVKM. Trimming stripped 2 bases from V and 10 bases from J, with 9 bases between. This CDR3 reads CASSLSTREQFF. Here the CDR3 DNA reads TGTGCCAGCAGTTTAAGCACCCGAGAGCAGTTCTTC.

CDR3: CATSDSSRGSRYGYTF. Written as DNA, the CDR3 is TGTGCCACCAGTGATAGTTCGCGGGGCAGTCGATATGGCTACACCTTC. The chain employs TRBV24-1 and TRBJ1-2, with D perhaps matching TRBD1 (5 bases). This CDR3 contains 16 residues. V lost 3 bases, J lost 5 bases, and 18 bases lay in between. CDR1 is KGHDR, CDR2 SFDVKD, per germline.

The V and J genes are TRBV6-6 and TRBJ2-1; D might be TRBD2 (5 bases). The germline V and J ends were trimmed by 7 bases and 5 bases, with 18 bases remaining between them. The CDR3 loop spans 15 amino acids. Germline V gene data show CDR1 as MNHNY and CDR2 as SVGAGI (reference sequence). The DNA of the CDR3 is TGTGCCAGCACCCCCAGGTCGTTCGGGGACAATGAGCAGTTCTTC. It codes for CASTPRSFGDNEQFF.

This clone occurred once. J is TRBJ1-5 and V is TRBV3-1 (or the pseudogene TRBV3-2); 9 nucleotides align to TRBD1. This CDR3 comprises 15 residues. The V segment lost 5 bases and the J segment 2 bases; nucleotides outside the gene matches: 4. Germline values: CDR1 LGHDT, CDR2 YNNKEL (reference sequence). The DNA for the CDR3 is TGTGCCAGCAGCGCAAGGACAGGGGGCAATCAGCCCCAGCATTTT. It codes for CASSARTGGNQPQHF.

The chain couples TRBV7-2 to TRBJ2-3, with 7 bases identical to TRBD1. This CDR3 is built from 16 residues. The trim removed 5 bases at V and 5 bases at J, leaving 13 bases unmatched. CDR1 is SGHTA and CDR2 is FQGNSA in the germline V gene. DNA of the CDR3: TGTGCCAGCAGCCGGGCGGGCAGGGGGATGGGAGATACGCAGTATTTT. Protein product: CASSRAGRGMGDTQYF.

This chain uses TRBV21-1 with TRBJ1-4; no DNA check was done on the table's D call, TRBD1. TRBV21-1 is shown as a pseudogene. The CDR3 spans 16 residues. CDR3 DNA: TGTGCCAGCAGCAAAACCCAGACAGGGGATCATGAAAAACTGTTTTTT. It translates to CASSKTQTGDHEKLFF.

This chain connects TRBV7-9 to TRBJ2-7; TRBD1 agrees at 9 bases. The CDR3 sequence is 15 residues long. Trimming at V came to 1 base and at J to 5 bases, leaving 6 bases not matched to a gene. Looked up from germline, CDR1 is SEHNR and CDR2 is FQNEAQ (reference sequence). The CDR3 loop is CASSLDGQGYDEQYF. The DNA for the CDR3 is TGTGCCAGCAGCTTAGATGGACAGGGGTATGACGAGCAGTACTTC.

The chain links TRBV5-1 to TRBJ1-1, with D perhaps TRBD1 (5 bases). There are 14 residues in the CDR3. CDR1 and CDR2 from the germline V gene are SGHRS and YFSETQ. Trimming pared 0 bases from V and 5 bases from J, leaving 11 bases between. The CDR3 DNA sequence: TGCGCCAGCAGCTTGGTGGTCGGGGGTACTGAAGCTTTCTTT. Its translation is CASSLVVGGTEAFF.

V and J are TRBV5-4 and TRBJ2-7, with TRBD1 matching 10 bases. The length of the CDR3 is 16 residues. With 3 bases clipped from V and 7 bases from J, the junction kept 13 bases outside the gene matches. Germline values: CDR1 SGHNT, CDR2 YYREEE (reference sequence). CDR3 nucleotide sequence: TGTGCCAGCAGCTCGGCGGCGGGACAGGGGCTGGGGGAGCAGTACTTC. Translated, it gives CASSSAAGQGLGEQYF.

The chain links TRBV7-9 to TRBJ1-1, with D possibly matching TRBD1 (6 bases). Per the germline V gene, CDR1 is SEHNR and CDR2 is FQNEAQ (reference sequence). This CDR3 has 15 residues. Trimming took off 1 base at V and 0 bases at J, with 9 bases between the two ends. The DNA for the CDR3 is TGTGCCAGCAGCTTAGACAGGGACGTGAACACTGAAGCTTTCTTT. The encoded protein is CASSLDRDVNTEAFF.

The chain recombines TRBV6-5 with TRBJ2-1, with D unclear. The CDR3 sequence is 11 residues long. Germline V gives CDR1 MNHEY, CDR2 SVGAGI. The germline V and J ends were trimmed by 10 bases and 5 bases, with 9 bases remaining between them. The CDR3: CATQRDNEQFF. CDR3 coding DNA: TGTGCCACGCAACGGGACAATGAGCAGTTCTTC.

The CDR3: CASRLGTSGSNEQFF. Here the CDR3 DNA reads TGTGCCAGCAGACTCGGGACTAGCGGGAGTAATGAGCAGTTCTTC. This chain links TRBV7-2 with TRBJ2-1; 14 bases agree with TRBD2. Germline V gives CDR1 SGHTA, CDR2 FQGNSA. The length of the CDR3 is 15 residues. Trimming cost V 6 bases and J 7 bases; bases outside gene matches: 5.

The CDR3 sequence is CASSIDRAANYGYTF. In nucleotides, the CDR3 is TGTGCCAGCAGCATCGACAGGGCCGCTAACTATGGCTACACCTTC. This chain connects TRBV7-8 to TRBJ1-2, with TRBD1 identical over 7 bases. V trimming: 5 bases; J trimming: 0 bases; junction bases outside the gene matches: 6. The length of the CDR3 is 15 residues. The germline CDR1 and CDR2 sequences are SGHVS and FQNEAQ. Variable domain in full (rest from reference TRBV7-8 and TRBJ1-2): GAGVSQSPRYKVAKRGQDVALRCDPISGHVSLFWYQQALGQGPEFLTYFQNEAQLDKSGLPSDRFFAERPEGSVSTLKIQRTQQEDSAVYLCASSIDRAANYGYTFGSGTRLTVV.

The chain recombines TRBV24-1 with TRBJ2-5; TRBD2 matches 8 bases. The germline V gene has CDR1 KGHDR and CDR2 SFDVKD. V shed 6 bases, J shed 1 base, and the junction held 0 bases outside the gene matches. The CDR3 totals 13 residues. CDR3 region: CATSTSGQETQYF. In DNA form, the CDR3 reads TGTGCCACCAGTACTAGCGGCCAAGAGACCCAGTACTTC.

The chain carries TRBV27 and TRBJ2-4; D is possibly TRBD2 (5 bases). V was trimmed by 7 bases and J by 0 bases, leaving 13 bases between them. Germline CDR1 reads MNHEY; CDR2 reads SMNVEV (reference sequence). The CDR3 spans 15 residues. In DNA form, the CDR3 reads TGTGCCAGCACCCCACTAGGTCTAGCCAAAAACATTCAGTACTTC. It codes for CASTPLGLAKNIQYF.

V and J are TRBV9 and TRBJ2-4; TRBD1 matches at 12 bases. The CDR3 is made up of 15 amino acids. With V trimmed by 4 bases and J by 6 bases, 5 bases remained unmatched. Germline V gene data show CDR1 as SGDLS and CDR2 as YYNGEE. CDR3 loop: CASSPGQGAGNIQYF. The DNA for the CDR3 is TGTGCCAGCAGCCCGGGACAGGGGGCGGGAAACATTCAGTACTTC. Filled out from reference TRBV9 and TRBJ2-4, the complete variable domain reads DSGVTQTPKHLITATGQRVTLRCSPRSGDLSVYWYQQSLDQGLQFLIQYYNGEERAKGNILERFSAQQFPDLHSELNLSSLELGDSALYFCASSPGQGAGNIQYFGAGTRLSVL.

This clone was recorded only once. This chain joins TRBV6-2 or TRBV6-3 and TRBJ2-5, with D possibly matching TRBD1 (6 bases). V was shortened by 5 bases and J by 4 bases, with 11 bases between the two germline ends. This CDR3 is built from 13 residues. From germline, CDR1 is MNHEY and CDR2 SVGEGT. The DNA for the CDR3 is TGTGCCAGCAGTAAGGGACAACCAGAGACCCAGTACTTC. It yields the protein CASSKGQPETQYF.

The J gene is TRBJ2-2, the V gene TRBV7-2; a weak D match, TRBD2 (7 bases). Germline V lookup: CDR1 SGHTA, CDR2 FQGNSA. The V end was cut by 1 base, the J end by 8 bases, with 23 bases between. This CDR3 is 18 amino acids long. The chain's CDR3 is CASSLVLGGPSSGGELFF. DNA of the CDR3: TGTGCCAGCAGCTTAGTTCTGGGGGGGCCTTCGTCAGGAGGGGAGCTGTTTTTT.

The chain is built from TRBV3-1 (or the pseudogene TRBV3-2) and TRBJ2-1; a weak D match, TRBD2 (5 bases). Germline values: CDR1 LGHDT, CDR2 YNNKEL (reference sequence). The CDR3 consists of 15 residues. V gave up 3 bases and J gave up 3 bases, with 12 bases separating them. The chain's CDR3 is CASSHSSGGYNEQFF. The CDR3 DNA follows: TGTGCCAGCAGCCATTCCAGCGGTGGCTACAATGAGCAGTTCTTC.

This clone was seen just once. This sequence joins TRBV27 and TRBJ2-1, with D hard to call. Germline assignment: CDR1 MNHEY and CDR2 SMNVEV (reference sequence). CDR3 size: 15 residues. Trimming stripped 0 bases from V and 0 bases from J, with 6 bases between. CDR3 nucleotide sequence: TGTGCCAGCAGTTTATCGGAGTCCTCCTACAATGAGCAGTTCTTC. It yields the protein CASSLSESSYNEQFF.

The V and J genes are TRBV19 and TRBJ1-6; a possible D gene is TRBD1 (6 bases). The germline V gene has CDR1 LNHDA and CDR2 SQIVND (reference sequence). With 9 bases removed from V and 10 bases from J, the gap between germline ends came to 19 bases. The CDR3 contains 14 residues. CDR3 nucleotide sequence: TGTGCCAGCCAAACCTCGACAGGCCGGTCACCCCTCCACTTT. Translating it yields CASQTSTGRSPLHF.

The V call is TRBV3-1 (or the pseudogene TRBV3-2), the J call TRBJ1-2; no clear D. The CDR3 contains 12 residues. Germline CDR1 LGHDT, CDR2 YNNKEL (reference sequence). V was clipped by 3 bases and J by 7 bases, with 9 bases between them. CDR3 in DNA: TGTGCCAGCAGCCAGGAGAGATCTGGCTACACCTTC. Its translation is CASSQERSGYTF.

This rearrangement joins TRBV9 to TRBJ2-1; tentatively, D is TRBD1 (6 bases). This CDR3 contains 17 residues. The V end lost 0 bases, the J end lost 8 bases, and 21 bases lay between the germline ends. Germline V gene lookup returns CDR1 SGDLS and CDR2 YYNGEE. CDR3 residues: CASSVGRALDRYHEQFF. CDR3 in DNA: TGTGCCAGCAGCGTAGGTAGAGCCCTCGACAGGTACCATGAGCAGTTCTTC. The whole variable domain, remainder taken from reference TRBV9 and TRBJ2-1, is DSGVTQTPKHLITATGQRVTLRCSPRSGDLSVYWYQQSLDQGLQFLIQYYNGEERAKGNILERFSAQQFPDLHSELNLSSLELGDSALYFCASSVGRALDRYHEQFFGPGTRLTVL.